Shown below are 30 T cell receptor beta chains from a single sample sequenced in a study of T cells in Graves' hyperthyroidism and ophthalmopathy. Amplification of TCR beta CDR3 regions was performed using RNA transcripts as template. A first-round RT-PCR of the TCR CDR3 used the HTBI primer set. One entry per CDR3 protein, called by TCRdb with MiXCR from the multiplex PCR reads. This table holds 500,000 or so distinct CDR3 sequences, 17% found once. The sequenced sample was blood. These receptors were taken from a woman between 18 and 29 years old with Graves' ophthalmopathy.

This clonotype was detected ten times or more. V usage is TRBV10-3 and J usage is TRBJ1-1; D is unresolved. V gave up 4 bases and J gave up 0 bases, with 9 bases separating them. Germline V gene data show CDR1 as ENHRY and CDR2 as SYGVKD. The CDR3 runs 14 residues. As DNA, the CDR3 is TGTGCCATCAGTGTGGAGGCCATGAACACTGAAGCTTTCTTT. Protein product: CAISVEAMNTEAFF.

This clonotype was picked up many times. The chain employs TRBV11-2 and TRBJ2-1; 12 bases are a match to TRBD2. The CDR3 runs to 16 residues. J gave up 4 bases and V 5 bases, and 6 bases lay outside the gene matches. The germline gives CDR1 SGHAT, CDR2 FQNNGV. The CDR3 protein is CASSASSGGVYNEQFF. CDR3 DNA sequence: TGTGCCAGCAGCGCTTCTAGCGGGGGGGTTTACAATGAGCAGTTCTTC.

This clonotype has at least ten counts. V usage is TRBV29-1 and J usage is TRBJ1-5; D is undetermined. Trimming took 6 bases from V and 0 from J, leaving 12 bases between them. Germline lookup yields CDR1 SQVTM and CDR2 ANQGSEA. This CDR3 is built from 14 residues. CDR3 bases: TGCAGCGTGGCTGACGGGCATAGCAATCAGCCCCAGCATTTT. Translating it yields CSVADGHSNQPQHF.

This clonotype was found many times. The chain employs TRBV30 and TRBJ2-1, with D unclear. Germline V lookup: CDR1 GTSNPN, CDR2 SVGIG (reference sequence). The CDR3 loop spans 13 amino acids. The V gene lost 4 bases and the J gene lost 0 bases, with 7 bases spanning the gap. The CDR3 sequence: CAWKASSYNEQFF. CDR3 coding DNA: TGTGCCTGGAAGGCGAGCTCCTACAATGAGCAGTTCTTC.

The chain recombines TRBV29-1 with TRBJ2-7; 7 bases line up with TRBD1. V trimming: 7 bases; J trimming: 5 bases; junction bases outside the gene matches: 5. Germline V gives CDR1 SQVTM, CDR2 ANQGSEA. The CDR3 sequence is 11 residues long. In DNA, the CDR3 is TGCAGCGGGCACACAGGGGACGAGCAGTACTTC. Translating it yields CSGHTGDEQYF.

This clonotype was observed at least ten times. The gene calls are TRBV20-1 and TRBJ2-7; 10 nucleotides line up with TRBD2. The V and J ends lost 2 bases and 0 bases, in that order; junction bases with no gene match: 4. CDR1 is DFQATT and CDR2 is SNEGSKA in the germline V gene (reference sequence). CDR3 length equals 15 residues. CDR3 amino acids: CSARLASGSSYEQYF. The CDR3 DNA reads as TGCAGTGCTAGACTGGCTAGCGGGAGCTCCTACGAGCAGTACTTC.

This clonotype appeared many times. The rearrangement links TRBV6-1 to TRBJ1-1; D not certain. Germline V CDR1 and CDR2: MNHNS, SASEGT. The germline V and J ends were trimmed by 7 bases and 4 bases, with 7 bases remaining between them. The CDR3 consists of 11 residues. CDR3 coding DNA: TGTGCCAGCATGAGACTCACTGAAGCTTTCTTT. This translates into CASMRLTEAFF.

The V and J genes are TRBV30 and TRBJ1-6, with a tentative D call TRBD1 (6 bases). This CDR3 has 14 residues. The V end lost 5 bases, the J end lost 5 bases, and 13 bases lay between the germline ends. The V gene's germline CDR1 is GTSNPN and CDR2 SVGIG (reference sequence). The CDR3 region is CAWATDRDNSPLHF. For the CDR3, the DNA is TGTGCCTGGGCGACGGACAGAGATAATTCACCCCTCCACTTT. Full variable domain (remainder filled in from reference TRBV30 and TRBJ1-6): SQTIHQWPATLVQPVGSPLSLECTVEGTSNPNLYWYRQAAGRGLQLLFYSVGIGQISSEVPQNLSASRPQDRQFILSSKKLLLSDSGFYLCAWATDRDNSPLHFGNGTRLTVT.

In its sample, this clonotype was seen many times. This chain links TRBV2 with TRBJ1-5; 9 nucleotides agree with TRBD1. The V segment lost 3 bases and the J segment 4 bases; nucleotides outside the gene matches: 7. Germline values: CDR1 SNHLY, CDR2 FYNNEI. The length of the CDR3 is 16 residues. The CDR3 DNA sequence: TGTGCCAGCAGTGACCCGGGACAGGGAGCAAATCAGCCCCAGCATTTT. Its protein is CASSDPGQGANQPQHF.

V gene TRBV2 combines with J gene TRBJ2-1; 10 bases align to TRBD2. The germline CDR1 and CDR2 sequences are SNHLY and FYNNEI. The J segment lost 8 bases and the V segment lost 7 bases, leaving 5 bases of the junction unmatched. The length of the CDR3 is 13 residues. Here the CDR3 reads CASTLAGRDEQFF. In nucleotides, the CDR3 is TGTGCCAGCACACTAGCGGGAAGGGATGAGCAGTTCTTC.

This chain uses TRBV6-2 or TRBV6-3 with TRBJ2-7; D remains unclear. The CDR3 sequence is 13 residues long. Trimming stripped 6 bases from V and 4 bases from J, with 13 bases between. Germline CDR1 MNHEY, CDR2 SVGEGT. CDR3 loop: CASRAGPQYEQYF. CDR3 nucleotide sequence: TGTGCCAGCAGAGCCGGGCCCCAATACGAGCAGTACTTC.

This clonotype appeared many times. The chain combines TRBV15 with TRBJ2-2, with 7 bases matching TRBD1. This CDR3 is 15 amino acids long. V shed 4 bases, J shed 5 bases, and the junction held 7 bases outside the gene matches. CDR1 LNHNV and CDR2 YYDKDF come from the germline V gene (reference sequence). The CDR3 coding sequence is TGTGCCACCAGCAAGACAGGGAGTTTGACCGGGGAGCTGTTTTTT. It specifies CATSKTGSLTGELFF.

This clonotype was seen a few times. The V gene is TRBV7-8, the J gene TRBJ2-1, with 11 bases matching TRBD2. The CDR3 consists of 16 residues. V lost 5 bases, J lost 2 bases, and 5 bases stayed unmatched. Germline loops: CDR1 SGHVS, CDR2 FQNEAQ. The CDR3 sequence is CASSRTSGGTYNEQFF. As DNA, the CDR3 is TGTGCCAGCAGCCGTACTAGCGGGGGCACCTACAATGAGCAGTTCTTC. Full variable domain (remainder filled in from reference TRBV7-8 and TRBJ2-1): GAGVSQSPRYKVAKRGQDVALRCDPISGHVSLFWYQQALGQGPEFLTYFQNEAQLDKSGLPSDRFFAERPEGSVSTLKIQRTQQEDSAVYLCASSRTSGGTYNEQFFGPGTRLTVL.

The V gene is TRBV7-2, the J gene TRBJ1-2; no definite D call. Germline-derived CDR1 and CDR2 are SGHTA and FQGNSA. This CDR3 contains 13 residues. V was trimmed by 2 bases and J by 4 bases, leaving 8 bases between them. CDR3 nucleotides: TGTGCCAGCAGCTTATCCAGCACCTATGGCTACACCTTC. Protein product: CASSLSSTYGYTF. The full variable domain, in which reference TRBV7-2 and TRBJ1-2 provide the parts outside the CDR3, is GAGVSQSPSNKVTEKGKDVELRCDPISGHTALYWYRQSLGQGLEFLIYFQGNSAPDKSGLPSDRFSAERTGGSVSTLTIQRTQQEDSAVYLCASSLSSTYGYTFGSGTRLTVV.

This clonotype was seen many times. The rearrangement uses TRBV20-1 and TRBJ2-3; TRBD1 or TRBD2 may be the D gene (5 bases each). This CDR3 has 15 amino acids. Trimming removed 1 base at V and 5 bases at J, with 16 bases between. CDR1 is DFQATT and CDR2 is SNEGSKA in the germline V gene (reference sequence). CDR3 sequence: CSARGPGPRQDTQYF. CDR3 sequence (DNA): TGCAGTGCTAGAGGACCGGGACCAAGGCAAGATACGCAGTATTTT.

The chain uses TRBV12-3 or TRBV12-4 and TRBJ2-1, with 10 bases identical to TRBD2. CDR3 size: 16 residues. The V gene end was trimmed by 5 bases and the J gene end by 3 bases; junction bases not matched to a gene: 7. The CDR3 DNA is TGTGCCAGCAGTCATCACTCTAGCGGGAGCTACAATGAGCAGTTCTTC. Amino acid sequence: CASSHHSSGSYNEQFF.

The sample holds many counts of this clonotype. This sequence joins TRBV6-1 and TRBJ1-5; 8 positions match TRBD1. CDR3 size: 18 residues. The trim removed 5 bases at V and 3 bases at J, leaving 15 bases unmatched. Germline V CDR1 and CDR2: MNHNS, SASEGT. The CDR3 DNA reads as TGTGCCAGCAGTCCAAGCTTCAGGGGGCAGGGCCTCAATCAGCCCCAGCATTTT. Encoded protein: CASSPSFRGQGLNQPQHF.

This clonotype has only a few counts. The rearrangement links TRBV28 to TRBJ2-1, with D tentatively TRBD1 or TRBD2 (5 bases each). The length of the CDR3 is 14 residues. The germline V gene has CDR1 MDHEN and CDR2 SYDVKM. Trimming cost V 3 bases and J 8 bases, with 14 bases left between them. Written as DNA, the CDR3 is TGTGCCAGCAGTTTGGGGAGCAGGGTCGATGAGCAGTTCTTC. The encoded protein is CASSLGSRVDEQFF.

In this sample, this clonotype turned up many times. The V gene is TRBV7-6, the J gene TRBJ2-2, with D unclear. The CDR3 sequence is 14 residues long. Trimming left V 4 bases short and J 1 base short, with 7 bases between. Germline CDR1 and CDR2: SGHVS and FNYEAQ. The CDR3 loop reads CASSYNQNTGELFF. DNA of the CDR3: TGTGCCAGCAGCTACAACCAGAACACCGGGGAGCTGTTTTTT. Supplemented by reference TRBV7-6 and TRBJ2-2, the full variable domain reads GAGVSQSPRYKVTKRGQDVALRCDPISGHVSLYWYRQALGQGPEFLTYFNYEAQQDKSGLPNDRFSAERPEGSISTLTIQRTEQRDSAMYRCASSYNQNTGELFFGEGSRLTVL.

This chain connects TRBV7-9 to TRBJ2-7; 7 nucleotides match TRBD1. CDR1 is SEHNR and CDR2 is FQNEAQ in the germline V gene (reference sequence). The CDR3 runs to 14 residues. The V and J ends lost 3 bases and 1 base, in that order; junction bases with no gene match: 3. This CDR3 is CASSFTGESYEQYF. The CDR3 DNA reads TGTGCCAGCAGCTTTACAGGGGAATCCTACGAGCAGTACTTC.

This chain links TRBV29-1 with TRBJ1-1; no definite D call. Germline lookup yields CDR1 SQVTM and CDR2 ANQGSEA. The V end lost 1 base, the J end lost 1 base, and 10 bases lay between the germline ends. CDR3 length: 14 residues. The CDR3 loop is CSVEGTQTNTEAFF. In nucleotides, the CDR3 is TGCAGCGTTGAAGGTACACAAACGAACACTGAAGCTTTCTTT. The full variable domain, rest sourced from reference TRBV29-1 and TRBJ1-1, is SAVISQKPSRDICQRGTSLTIQCQVDSQVTMMFWYRQQPGQSLTLIATANQGSEATYESGFVIDKFPISRPNLTFSTLTVSNMSPEDSSIYLCSVEGTQTNTEAFFGQGTRLTVV.

The genes are TRBV29-1 and TRBJ1-1; D remains unclear. V was clipped by 7 bases and J by 0 bases, with 12 bases between them. The CDR3 consists of 13 residues. Germline CDR1 and CDR2: SQVTM and ANQGSEA. This CDR3 is CSAYSLLNTEAFF. In DNA form, the CDR3 reads TGCAGCGCCTACAGTCTCCTGAACACTGAAGCTTTCTTT. Together with reference TRBV29-1 and TRBJ1-1, the CDR3 gives the full variable domain: SAVISQKPSRDICQRGTSLTIQCQVDSQVTMMFWYRQQPGQSLTLIATANQGSEATYESGFVIDKFPISRPNLTFSTLTVSNMSPEDSSIYLCSAYSLLNTEAFFGQGTRLTVV.

This clonotype was found a few times. This chain uses TRBV9 with TRBJ1-3; D gene unclear. CDR1 SGDLS and CDR2 YYNGEE come from the germline V gene. The CDR3 has 12 amino acids. The germline V and J ends were trimmed by 0 bases and 6 bases, with 4 bases remaining between them. The CDR3 DNA reads TGTGCCAGCAGCGTAGTAGAAAACACCATATATTTT. It specifies CASSVVENTIYF.

The CDR3 spells CASSAYPGTPVRETQYF. The CDR3 DNA is TGTGCCAGCAGTGCCTACCCCGGGACACCCGTCCGTGAGACCCAGTACTTC. The chain combines TRBV6-1 with TRBJ2-5, with D possibly TRBD1 on 6 matching bases. This CDR3 is 17 amino acids long. Trimming stripped 4 bases from V and 5 bases from J, with 23 bases between. CDR1 MNHNS and CDR2 SASEGT come from the germline V gene.

This clonotype was observed many times. V and J are TRBV30 and TRBJ1-2, with a tentative D call TRBD1 (6 bases). The CDR3 runs 15 residues. V was clipped by 0 bases and J by 4 bases, with 15 bases between them. In germline, CDR1 is GTSNPN, CDR2 SVGIG (reference sequence). In nucleotides, the CDR3 is TGTGCCTGGAGTGTATGGGCAGGGGCAATCTATGGCTACACCTTC. Encoded protein: CAWSVWAGAIYGYTF.

The chain has TRBV6-1 and TRBJ2-7, with D possibly TRBD2 on 6 matching bases. CDR1 is MNHNS and CDR2 is SASEGT in the germline V gene. Trimming stripped 5 bases from V and 3 bases from J, with 17 bases between. This CDR3 spans 15 amino acids. The CDR3 DNA sequence: TGTGCCAGCAGTTCCCTGGGAGGATCTCGCTACGAGCAGTACTTC. It is translated as CASSSLGGSRYEQYF.

CDR3 DNA sequence: TGTGCCACCAGCCCTTATATGGAGAAACCCTACGAGCAGTACTTC. Its translation: CATSPYMEKPYEQYF. The rearrangement uses TRBV15 and TRBJ2-7, with D unclear. V was shortened by 5 bases and J by 2 bases, with 16 bases between the two germline ends. In germline, CDR1 is LNHNV, CDR2 YYDKDF (reference sequence). The CDR3 consists of 15 residues.

This clonotype was observed at least ten times. The chain couples TRBV7-9 to TRBJ2-7; TRBD1 matches at 7 bases. Germline V gene data show CDR1 as SEHNR and CDR2 as FQNEAQ (reference sequence). V lost 4 bases, J lost 0 bases, and 9 bases stayed unmatched. The CDR3 is 16 residues long. This chain's CDR3 is CASSSFLTGSSYEQYF. The CDR3 DNA reads TGTGCCAGCAGCTCTTTCCTGACAGGGAGCTCCTACGAGCAGTACTTC.

This clonotype has at least ten counts. CDR3 residues: CASSLKGGGAGRTEAFF. CDR3 nucleotides: TGTGCCAGCAGTTTAAAGGGGGGGGGGGCCGGGAGAACTGAAGCTTTCTTT. The genes are TRBV12-3 or TRBV12-4 and TRBJ1-1; maybe TRBD1 (6 bases). The germline V and J ends were trimmed by 2 bases and 5 bases, with 21 bases remaining between them. The CDR3 has 17 amino acids.

This clonotype was seen at least ten times. Here the CDR3 reads CASSLQGPPHTDTQYF. The DNA for the CDR3 is TGTGCCAGCAGTCTACAGGGACCTCCCCACACAGATACGCAGTATTTT. The gene calls are TRBV28 and TRBJ2-3; tentatively, D is TRBD1 (6 bases). Germline V CDR1 and CDR2: MDHEN, SYDVKM. The length of the CDR3 is 16 residues. The germline V and J ends were trimmed by 5 bases and 2 bases, with 17 bases remaining between them.